This entry concerns a single T cell receptor beta chain. The target antigen is unknown. Trimming stripped 7 bases from V and 4 bases from J, with 19 bases between. The CDR3 has 14 residues. Germline loops: CDR1 SQVTM, CDR2 ANQGSEA. PCR used 60 Vbeta primers and 13 Jbeta primers. Here immunoSEQ multiplex PCR was the method, and the copy in TCRdb shows in-frame clones only, minus some. The table records about 200,000 clones, around 80% of them present only once. The data belong to a study of cytomegalovirus exposure and HLA in healthy donors. Study-level points and caveats: Association of a missense DCLRE1C variant with TCR beta V- and J-gene trimming was reported in a later analysis. Diagnosis of cytomegalovirus status made by the classifier reportedly showed high specificity and sensitivity. According to an earlier analysis, most TCR beta V segments yielded productive rearrangements about 90% or about 30% of the time.

The rearrangement uses TRBV29-1 and TRBJ1-2; possibly TRBD1 for D (5 bases). This receptor was taken from a man aged 35 to 55 in good health and CMV-seronegative. Material for sequencing was PBMCs. CDR3 protein: CSARRTLGGYGYTF. Written as DNA, the CDR3 is TGCAGCGCTCGCCGGACCTTGGGGGGCTATGGCTACACCTTC.